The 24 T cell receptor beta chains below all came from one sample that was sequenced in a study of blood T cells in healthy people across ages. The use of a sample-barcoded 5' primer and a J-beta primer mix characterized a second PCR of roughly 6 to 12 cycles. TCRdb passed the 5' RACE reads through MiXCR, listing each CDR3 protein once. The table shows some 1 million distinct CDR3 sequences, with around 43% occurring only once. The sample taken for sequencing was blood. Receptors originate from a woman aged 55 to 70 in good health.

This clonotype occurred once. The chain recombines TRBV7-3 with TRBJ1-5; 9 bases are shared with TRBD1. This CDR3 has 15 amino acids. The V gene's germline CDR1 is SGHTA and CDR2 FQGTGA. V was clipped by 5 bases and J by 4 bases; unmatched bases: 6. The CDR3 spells CASSRGTGFNQPQHF. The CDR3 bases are TGTGCCAGCAGCCGCGGGACAGGGTTTAATCAGCCCCAGCATTTT.

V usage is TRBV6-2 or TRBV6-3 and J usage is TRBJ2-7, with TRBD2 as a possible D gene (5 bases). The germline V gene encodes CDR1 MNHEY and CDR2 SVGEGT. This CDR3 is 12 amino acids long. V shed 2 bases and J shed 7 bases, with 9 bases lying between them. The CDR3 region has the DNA TGTGCCAGCAGTTACCCCCCGGGAGAGCAGTACTTC. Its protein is CASSYPPGEQYF.

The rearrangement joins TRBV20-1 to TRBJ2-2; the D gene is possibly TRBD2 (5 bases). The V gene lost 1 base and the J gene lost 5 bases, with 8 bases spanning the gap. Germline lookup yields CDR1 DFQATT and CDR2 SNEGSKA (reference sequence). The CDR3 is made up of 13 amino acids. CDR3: CSARGEKTGELFF. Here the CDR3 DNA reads TGCAGTGCTAGAGGGGAGAAGACCGGGGAGCTGTTTTTT.

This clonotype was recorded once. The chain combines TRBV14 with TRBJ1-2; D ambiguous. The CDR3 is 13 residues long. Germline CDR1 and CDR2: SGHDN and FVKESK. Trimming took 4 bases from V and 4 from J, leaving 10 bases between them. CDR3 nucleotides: TGTGCCAGCAGCCCAAACCCCAGCTATGGCTACACCTTC. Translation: CASSPNPSYGYTF.

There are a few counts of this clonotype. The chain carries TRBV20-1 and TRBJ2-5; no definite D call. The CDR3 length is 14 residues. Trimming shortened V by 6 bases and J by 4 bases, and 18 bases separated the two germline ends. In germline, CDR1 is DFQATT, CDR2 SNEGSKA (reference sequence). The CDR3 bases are TGCAGTGCCCAGACATCGTTCAGGAGAGAGACCCAGTACTTC. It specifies CSAQTSFRRETQYF.

In DNA, the CDR3 is TGCAGTGCTAGAGATCTCAGCGGGAGTTACAATGAGCAGTTCTTC. Translation: CSARDLSGSYNEQFF. The J gene is TRBJ2-1, the V gene TRBV20-1; TRBD2 aligns across 8 bases. The CDR3 has 15 amino acids. Looked up from germline, CDR1 is DFQATT and CDR2 is SNEGSKA (reference sequence). V trimming: 0 bases; J trimming: 4 bases; junction bases outside the gene matches: 5.

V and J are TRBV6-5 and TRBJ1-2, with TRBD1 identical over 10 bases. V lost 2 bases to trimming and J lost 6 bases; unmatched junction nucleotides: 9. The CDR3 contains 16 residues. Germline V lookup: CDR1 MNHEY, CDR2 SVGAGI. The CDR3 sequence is CASSYMGTGVENGYTF. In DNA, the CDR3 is TGTGCCAGCAGTTACATGGGGACAGGGGTTGAAAATGGCTACACCTTC.

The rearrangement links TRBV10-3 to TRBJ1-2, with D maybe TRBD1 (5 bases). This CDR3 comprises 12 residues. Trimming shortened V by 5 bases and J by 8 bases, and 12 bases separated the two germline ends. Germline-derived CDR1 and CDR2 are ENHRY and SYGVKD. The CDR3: CAISQGSGGYTF. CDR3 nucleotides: TGTGCCATCAGTCAGGGATCGGGGGGCTACACCTTC.

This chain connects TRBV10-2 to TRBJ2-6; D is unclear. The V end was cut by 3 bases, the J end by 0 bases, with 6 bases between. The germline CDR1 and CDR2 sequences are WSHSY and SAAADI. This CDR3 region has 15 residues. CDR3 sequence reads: CASSDVLSGANVLTF. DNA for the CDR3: TGCGCCAGCAGTGACGTCCTCTCTGGGGCCAACGTCCTGACTTTC.

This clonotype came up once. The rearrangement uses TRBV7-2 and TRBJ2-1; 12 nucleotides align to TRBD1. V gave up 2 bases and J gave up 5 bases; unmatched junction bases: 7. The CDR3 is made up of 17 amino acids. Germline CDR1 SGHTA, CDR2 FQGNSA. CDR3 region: CASSLWGRDRGHNEQFF. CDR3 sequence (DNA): TGTGCCAGCAGCTTATGGGGCCGGGACAGGGGGCACAATGAGCAGTTCTTC.

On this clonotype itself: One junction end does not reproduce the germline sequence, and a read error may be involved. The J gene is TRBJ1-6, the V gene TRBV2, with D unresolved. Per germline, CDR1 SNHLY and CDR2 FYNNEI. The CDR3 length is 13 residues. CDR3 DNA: TGTGCCAGCAGTGATGACCGCTATTCACCCCTCAACTTT. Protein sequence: CASSDDRYSPLNF.

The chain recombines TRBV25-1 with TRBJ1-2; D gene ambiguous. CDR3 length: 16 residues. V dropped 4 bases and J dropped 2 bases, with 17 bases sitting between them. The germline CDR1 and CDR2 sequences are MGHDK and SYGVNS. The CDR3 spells CASSAHIRTGNYGYTF. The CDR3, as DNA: TGTGCCAGCAGTGCCCATATCCGGACGGGAAACTATGGCTACACCTTC.

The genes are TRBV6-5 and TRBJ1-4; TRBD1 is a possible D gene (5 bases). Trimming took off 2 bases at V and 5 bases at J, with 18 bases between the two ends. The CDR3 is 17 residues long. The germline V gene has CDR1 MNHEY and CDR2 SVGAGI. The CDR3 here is CASSYPIGGLGNEKLFF. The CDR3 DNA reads TGTGCCAGCAGTTACCCGATCGGGGGACTTGGAAATGAAAAACTGTTTTTT.

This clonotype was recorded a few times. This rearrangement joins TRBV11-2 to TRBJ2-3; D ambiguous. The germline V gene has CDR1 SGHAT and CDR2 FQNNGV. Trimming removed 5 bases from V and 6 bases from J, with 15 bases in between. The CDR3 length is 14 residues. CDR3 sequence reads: CASSLLRVGDTQYF. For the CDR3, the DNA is TGTGCCAGCAGCCTACTACGTGTTGGGGATACGCAGTATTTT.

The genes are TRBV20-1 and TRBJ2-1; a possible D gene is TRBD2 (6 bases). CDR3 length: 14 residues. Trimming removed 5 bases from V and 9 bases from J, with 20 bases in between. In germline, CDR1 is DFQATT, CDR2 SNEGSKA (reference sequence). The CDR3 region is CSAAPSGPRSEQFF. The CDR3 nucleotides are TGCAGTGCTGCCCCCAGCGGGCCGAGAAGTGAGCAGTTCTTC.

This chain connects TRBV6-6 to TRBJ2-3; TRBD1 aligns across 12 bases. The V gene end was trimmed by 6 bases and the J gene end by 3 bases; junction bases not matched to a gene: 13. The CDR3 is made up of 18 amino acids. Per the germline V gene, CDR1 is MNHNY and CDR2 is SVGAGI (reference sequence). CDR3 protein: CASSPPSLGQGATDTQYF. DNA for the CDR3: TGTGCCAGCAGCCCACCCTCTCTGGGACAGGGGGCAACAGATACGCAGTATTTT.

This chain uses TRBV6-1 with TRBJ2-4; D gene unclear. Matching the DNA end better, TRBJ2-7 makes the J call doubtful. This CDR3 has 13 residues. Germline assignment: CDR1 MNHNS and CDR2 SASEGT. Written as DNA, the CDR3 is TGTGCCAGCAGTACCTTGAAGGCCTACGAGCAGTACTTC. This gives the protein CASSTLKAYEQYF.

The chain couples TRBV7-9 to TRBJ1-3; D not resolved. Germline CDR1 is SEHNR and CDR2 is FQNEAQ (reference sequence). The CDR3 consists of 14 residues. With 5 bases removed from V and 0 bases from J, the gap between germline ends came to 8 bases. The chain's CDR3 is CASSPVRSGNTIYF. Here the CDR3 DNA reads TGTGCCAGCAGCCCAGTCCGCTCTGGAAACACCATATATTTT.

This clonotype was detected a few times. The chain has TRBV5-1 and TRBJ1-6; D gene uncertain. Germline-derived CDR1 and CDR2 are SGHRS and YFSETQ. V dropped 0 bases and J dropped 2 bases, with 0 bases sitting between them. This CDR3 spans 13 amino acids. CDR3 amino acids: CASSLAYNSPLHF. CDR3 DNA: TGCGCCAGCAGCTTGGCCTATAATTCACCCCTCCACTTT.

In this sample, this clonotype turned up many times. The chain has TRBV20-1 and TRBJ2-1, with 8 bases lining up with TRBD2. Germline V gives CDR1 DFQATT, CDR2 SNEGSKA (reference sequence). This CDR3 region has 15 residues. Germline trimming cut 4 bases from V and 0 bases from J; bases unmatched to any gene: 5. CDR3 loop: CSAIDSGDSYNEQFF. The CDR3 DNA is TGCAGTGCTATAGATAGCGGGGACTCCTACAATGAGCAGTTCTTC.

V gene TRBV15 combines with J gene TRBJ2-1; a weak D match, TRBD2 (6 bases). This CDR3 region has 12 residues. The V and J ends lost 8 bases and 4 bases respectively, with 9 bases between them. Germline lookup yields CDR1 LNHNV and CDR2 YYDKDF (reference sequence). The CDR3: CATGGIYNEQFF. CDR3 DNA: TGTGCCACCGGGGGGATATACAATGAGCAGTTCTTC.

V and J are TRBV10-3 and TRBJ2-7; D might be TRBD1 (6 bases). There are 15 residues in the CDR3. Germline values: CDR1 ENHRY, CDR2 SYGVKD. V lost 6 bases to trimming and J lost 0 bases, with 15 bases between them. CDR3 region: CAISHNRAISYEQYF. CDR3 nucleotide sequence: TGTGCCATCAGCCATAACAGGGCGATCTCCTACGAGCAGTACTTC.

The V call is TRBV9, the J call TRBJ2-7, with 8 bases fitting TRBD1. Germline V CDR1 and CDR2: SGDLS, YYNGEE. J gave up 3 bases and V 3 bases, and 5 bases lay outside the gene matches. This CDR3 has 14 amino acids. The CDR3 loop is CASSGNRGDYEQYF. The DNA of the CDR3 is TGTGCCAGCAGCGGAAACAGGGGGGACTACGAGCAGTACTTC.

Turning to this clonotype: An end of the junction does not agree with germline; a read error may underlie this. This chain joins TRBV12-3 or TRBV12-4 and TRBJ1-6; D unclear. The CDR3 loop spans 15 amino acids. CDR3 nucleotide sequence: TGTGCCAGCAGTTTCGACCCCTCCTATAATTCACCCCCCCACTTT. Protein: CASSFDPSYNSPPHF.